The clone carrying this T cell receptor beta chain was counted ten times or more. TCR beta CDR3 regions were amplified from RNA. The primer set for the first-round RT-PCR of the TCR CDR3 was HTBI. MiXCR was run by TCRdb on the multiplex PCR reads, yielding one entry per CDR3 protein. The top ten clones hold more than 8.5% of a sample with hundreds of thousands of distinct CDR3 sequences, approximately 15% of them seen once. The data were obtained in a study of T cells in Graves' hyperthyroidism and ophthalmopathy. The V and J ends lost 0 bases and 0 bases respectively, with 7 bases between them. Germline CDR1 is KGHSH and CDR2 is LQKENI. The CDR3 length is 15 residues. An approximately 10 ml volume of fresh peripheral blood provided the PBMCs.

V usage is TRBV18 and J usage is TRBJ2-3; D unclear. Material for sequencing was blood. The sequence was obtained from a woman under 30 with Graves' hyperthyroidism. CDR3 DNA: TGTGCCAGCTCACCACCTCGGGCTAGCACAGATACGCAGTATTTT. As protein: CASSPPRASTDTQYF.